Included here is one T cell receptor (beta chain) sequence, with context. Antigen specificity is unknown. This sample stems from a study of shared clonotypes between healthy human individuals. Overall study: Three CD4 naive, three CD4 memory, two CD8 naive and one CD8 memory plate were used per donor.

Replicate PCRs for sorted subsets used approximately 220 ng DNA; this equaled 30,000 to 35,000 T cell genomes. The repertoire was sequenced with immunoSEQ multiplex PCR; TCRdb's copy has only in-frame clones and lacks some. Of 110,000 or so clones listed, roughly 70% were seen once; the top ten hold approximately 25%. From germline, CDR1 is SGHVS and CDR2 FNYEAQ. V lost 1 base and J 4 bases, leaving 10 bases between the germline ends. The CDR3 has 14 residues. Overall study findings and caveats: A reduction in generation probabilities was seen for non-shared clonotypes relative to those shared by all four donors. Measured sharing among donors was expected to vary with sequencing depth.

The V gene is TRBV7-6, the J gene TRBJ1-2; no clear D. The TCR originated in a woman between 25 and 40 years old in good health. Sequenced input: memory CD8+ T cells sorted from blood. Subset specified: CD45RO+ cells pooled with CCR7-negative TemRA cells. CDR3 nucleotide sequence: TGTGCCAGCAGCTTAGGTTCAGCCGGCTATGGCTACACCTTC. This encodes CASSLGSAGYGYTF. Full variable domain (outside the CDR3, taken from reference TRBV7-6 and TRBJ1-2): GAGVSQSPRYKVTKRGQDVALRCDPISGHVSLYWYRQALGQGPEFLTYFNYEAQQDKSGLPNDRFSAERPEGSISTLTIQRTEQRDSAMYRCASSLGSAGYGYTFGSGTRLTVV.